The next 15 T cell receptor beta chains were all read from a single sample in a study of neurological immune-mediated disorders. As to time point: longitudinal time-point 3. One entry per CDR3 protein results from TCRdb running MiXCR on the 5' RACE reads. This table has roughly 48,000 distinct CDR3 sequences, 12% appearing once. The sample was PBMCs. These receptor sequences come from a male donor with HTLV-1-associated myelopathy (HAM/TSP).

This clonotype was recorded at least ten times. The chain is built from TRBV7-9 and TRBJ2-2; the D gene is possibly TRBD1 (6 bases). V was shortened by 8 bases and J by 7 bases, with 17 bases between the two germline ends. From germline, CDR1 is SEHNR and CDR2 FQNEAQ (reference sequence). The CDR3 extends over 14 amino acids. CDR3 in amino acids: CASLLDRSNGELFF. As DNA, the CDR3 is TGTGCCAGCCTCCTTGACAGGTCAAACGGGGAGCTGTTTTTT. The full variable domain, rest sourced from reference TRBV7-9 and TRBJ2-2, is DTGVSQNPRHKITKRGQNVTFRCDPISEHNRLYWYRQTLGQGPEFLTYFQNEAQLEKSRLLSDRFSAERPKGSFSTLEIQRTEQGDSAMYLCASLLDRSNGELFFGEGSRLTVL.

This clonotype has a count of ten or more. The V and J genes are TRBV11-2 and TRBJ2-7; 8 bases match TRBD1. CDR1 SGHAT and CDR2 FQNNGV come from the germline V gene. V gave up 5 bases and J gave up 3 bases; unmatched junction bases: 6. This CDR3 has 14 residues. DNA of the CDR3: TGTGCCAGCAGCCGGACAGGGATTGTCTACGAGCAGTACTTC. Amino acids: CASSRTGIVYEQYF.

This clonotype was counted at least ten times. V gene TRBV5-5 combines with J gene TRBJ2-1; 7 bases agree with TRBD2. Germline-derived CDR1 and CDR2 are SGHKS and YYEKEE (reference sequence). The CDR3 covers 15 residues. V dropped 2 bases and J dropped 4; count of bases not matched to a gene: 6. The CDR3 nucleotides are TGTGCCAGCAGCTTCGAAGCGGGGACGTACAATGAGCAGTTCTTC. This codes for CASSFEAGTYNEQFF.

This clonotype was counted many times. This sequence joins TRBV28 and TRBJ1-5; D remains unclear. The V and J ends lost 5 bases and 2 bases respectively, with 7 bases between them. CDR1 and CDR2 from the germline V gene are MDHEN and SYDVKM. The CDR3 is made up of 13 amino acids. The CDR3 coding sequence is TGTGCCAGCAGTATTGAGGGCAATCAGCCCCAGCATTTT. Residues: CASSIEGNQPQHF.

This clonotype occurred many times. The chain carries TRBV4-3 and TRBJ1-2, with D maybe TRBD1 (5 bases). The V end lost 0 bases, the J end lost 7 bases, and 12 bases lay between the germline ends. The CDR3 is 14 residues long. Germline V CDR1 and CDR2: LGHNA, YSLEER. The CDR3 nucleotides are TGCGCCAGCAGCCAAGAGAGCAGGGTTTTTGGCTACACCTTC. It specifies CASSQESRVFGYTF.

This clonotype has at least ten counts. This chain uses TRBV28 with TRBJ2-1; 11 bases line up with TRBD2. CDR3 size: 17 residues. Germline-derived CDR1 and CDR2 are MDHEN and SYDVKM. Losses at the gene ends were 5 bases for V and 6 bases for J; bases not matched to a gene: 12. The CDR3 sequence is CASSAIMTLAGANEQFF. The CDR3 DNA sequence: TGTGCCAGCAGTGCTATCATGACACTAGCGGGGGCCAATGAGCAGTTCTTC.

This clonotype was recorded at least ten times. The J gene is TRBJ2-5, the V gene TRBV20-1, with 8 bases lining up with TRBD1. The V gene end was trimmed by 0 bases and the J gene end by 4 bases; junction bases not matched to a gene: 13. CDR1 and CDR2 from the germline V gene are DFQATT and SNEGSKA (reference sequence). CDR3 length equals 17 residues. The CDR3 region has the DNA TGCAGTGCTAGAGATGAGGTGGACAGGGTAGGAGGAGAGACCCAGTACTTC. It encodes CSARDEVDRVGGETQYF.

In its sample, this clonotype was seen many times. The CDR3 DNA follows: TGCAGCGTTGAGTGGCCCTCCACAGATACGCAGTATTTT. This codes for CSVEWPSTDTQYF. The rearrangement joins TRBV29-1 to TRBJ2-3; no clear D gene. The CDR3 spans 13 residues. The V gene lost 3 bases and the J gene lost 2 bases, with 9 bases spanning the gap. Per the germline V gene, CDR1 is SQVTM and CDR2 is ANQGSEA.

The table lists this clonotype with many counts. The V gene is TRBV6-5, the J gene TRBJ1-5; D is possibly TRBD1 (5 bases). V was pared by 2 bases and J by 6 bases, with 11 bases between. This CDR3 comprises 14 residues. Germline V gene sequence: CDR1 MNHEY, CDR2 SVGAGI. The CDR3 loop is CASSYAGYGQPQHF. The DNA for the CDR3 is TGTGCCAGCAGTTACGCAGGGTACGGTCAGCCCCAGCATTTT.

This clonotype was counted at least ten times. V and J are TRBV20-1 and TRBJ1-5; D is unresolved. Germline V gene data show CDR1 as DFQATT and CDR2 as SNEGSKA (reference sequence). The CDR3 loop spans 13 amino acids. The V and J ends lost 7 bases and 7 bases respectively, with 17 bases between them. This chain's CDR3 is CSVSPRSDQPQHF. The CDR3 DNA reads as TGCAGTGTTAGCCCCAGATCAGACCAGCCCCAGCATTTT.

As for this clonotype: At one end, the junction sequence differs from germline, possibly due to a read error. The V call is TRBV20-1, the J call TRBJ1-1, with D possibly TRBD1 on 5 matching bases. Germline CDR1 and CDR2: DFQATT and SNEGSKA (reference sequence). There are 13 residues in the CDR3. CDR3 DNA: TGCAGTGCAGCGGGCAGGGATCAGACTGGAGCTTTCTTT. It yields the protein CSAAGRDQTGAFF.

The V gene is TRBV4-1, the J gene TRBJ1-3; no clear D. The V gene lost 0 bases and the J gene lost 2 bases, with 8 bases spanning the gap. CDR1 is MGHRA, CDR2 YSYEKL, per germline. The CDR3 is made up of 15 amino acids. The CDR3 DNA reads as TGCGCCAGCAGCCAAGACCGAGGTGCTGGAAACACCATATATTTT. Its translation is CASSQDRGAGNTIYF.

This clonotype was seen many times. The chain combines TRBV5-5 with TRBJ1-2; tentatively, D is TRBD1 (6 bases). Per germline, CDR1 SGHKS and CDR2 YYEKEE (reference sequence). The CDR3 covers 14 residues. V was trimmed by 0 bases and J by 2 bases, leaving 8 bases between them. This CDR3 reads CASSLAGQNYGYTF. CDR3 coding DNA: TGTGCCAGCAGCTTGGCCGGACAGAACTATGGCTACACCTTC. Drawing the rest from reference TRBV5-5 and TRBJ1-2, the complete variable domain is DAGVTQSPTHLIKTRGQQVTLRCSPISGHKSVSWYQQVLGQGPQFIFQYYEKEERGRGNFPDRFSARQFPNYSSELNVNALLLGDSALYLCASSLAGQNYGYTFGSGTRLTVV.

This clonotype was counted at least ten times. The chain joins TRBV6-5 to TRBJ2-5, with D perhaps TRBD2 (6 bases). V gave up 6 bases and J gave up 2 bases, with 13 bases separating them. Germline V CDR1 and CDR2: MNHEY, SVGAGI. There are 14 residues in the CDR3. The DNA for the CDR3 is TGTGCCAGCAGCGCCCGCGCGGGACAAGAGACCCAGTACTTC. It translates to CASSARAGQETQYF.

The table lists this clonotype with many counts. V gene TRBV7-9 combines with J gene TRBJ1-2, with TRBD1 matching over 9 bases. Germline trimming cut 7 bases from V and 6 bases from J; bases unmatched to any gene: 9. From germline, CDR1 is SEHNR and CDR2 FQNEAQ (reference sequence). The length of the CDR3 is 14 residues. Here the CDR3 reads CASTLQGAENGYTF. The CDR3 DNA reads as TGTGCCAGCACCCTACAGGGGGCAGAGAATGGCTACACCTTC.